Detailed here is one T cell receptor (beta chain). The protocol was immunoSEQ multiplex PCR, while the TCRdb copy is restricted to in-frame clones and leaves out a portion. This sample has 50,000 to 85,000 clones, with around 79% found just once. The sample is drawn from a study of T cell responses to AZD1222 COVID-19 vaccine. V gave up 3 bases and J gave up 4 bases, with 13 bases separating them. The CDR3 consists of 14 residues. CDR1 is SGDLS and CDR2 is YYNGEE in the germline V gene. The material was peripheral blood, obtained on day 0 of MenACWY control vaccination. The chain recombines TRBV9 with TRBJ1-2; possible D gene TRBD1, 5 bases. This clonotype originated in an adult in good health. The CDR3 sequence: CASSGSLGAYGYTF. In nucleotides, the CDR3 is TGTGCCAGCAGCGGGAGTTTAGGGGCCTATGGCTACACCTTC. Based on the CDR3 plus reference TRBV9 and TRBJ1-2, the full variable domain is DSGVTQTPKHLITATGQRVTLRCSPRSGDLSVYWYQQSLDQGLQFLIQYYNGEERAKGNILERFSAQQFPDLHSELNLSSLELGDSALYFCASSGSLGAYGYTFGSGTRLTVV.